This TCR beta chain was sequenced during a study of vaccination effects on CD4 cells after COVID-19. Before sequencing took place, the ViraFEST assay used viral peptide pools to expand antigen-specific CD4+ T cells. Isolating CD4+ T cells followed about 11 days of culture. The vaccine recipients had no prior SARS-CoV-2 infection, with negative nucleocapsid antibodies. Wells each received 2.2 million or so PBMC, cultured with approximately 10 IU/ml IL-2 and 10 ug/ml peptides. The J segment lost 3 bases and the V segment lost 3 bases, leaving 3 bases of the junction unmatched. Germline V gene lookup returns CDR1 LNHDA and CDR2 SQIVND (reference sequence). CDR3 length: 16 amino acids. Concerning this clone: What it binds is not known.

Clones were sequenced by immunoSEQ multiplex PCR, and TCRdb holds only the in-frame ones, with some missing. The repertoire holds roughly 20,000 clones, with 65% to 85% as singletons. Study findings and constraints: Common cold coronavirus cross-reactivity was shown by only 1 of 255 vaccine-induced clones in healthy vaccinees. A shortage of convalescent patients and an absence of early post-infection timepoints characterized the study.

The TCR originated in a human donor who received a COVID-19 vaccine. The chain recombines TRBV19 with TRBJ2-1, with 12 bases aligning to TRBD2. The specimen was CD4+ T cells from PBMCs cultured with HCoV-NL63 spike peptides, collected before COVID-19 vaccination. CDR3 loop: CASSIGLAGLYNEQFF. The DNA of the CDR3 is TGTGCCAGTAGTATCGGACTAGCGGGGCTCTACAATGAGCAGTTCTTC.